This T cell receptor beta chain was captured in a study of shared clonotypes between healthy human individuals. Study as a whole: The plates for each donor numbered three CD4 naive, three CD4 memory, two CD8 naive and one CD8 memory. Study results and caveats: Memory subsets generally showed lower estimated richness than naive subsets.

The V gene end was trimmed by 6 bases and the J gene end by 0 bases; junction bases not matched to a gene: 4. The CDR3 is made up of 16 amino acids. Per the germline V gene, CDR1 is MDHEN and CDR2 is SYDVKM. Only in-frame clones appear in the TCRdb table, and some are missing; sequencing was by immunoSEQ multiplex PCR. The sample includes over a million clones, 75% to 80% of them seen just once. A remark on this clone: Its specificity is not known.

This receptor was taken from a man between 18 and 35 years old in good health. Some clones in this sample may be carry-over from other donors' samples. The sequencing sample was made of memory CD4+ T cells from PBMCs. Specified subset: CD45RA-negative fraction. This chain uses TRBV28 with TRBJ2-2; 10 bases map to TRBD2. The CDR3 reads CASSLGLAANTGELFF. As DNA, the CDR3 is TGTGCCAGCAGCCTCGGACTAGCGGCGAACACCGGGGAGCTGTTTTTT.